The clone carrying this T cell receptor beta chain was seen at least ten times. TRAV- and TRBV-specific primers, spanning alpha and beta chains, primed first-strand cDNA. A roughly 20-cycle PCR with a constant-region primer and V-primer adapter amplified TCRs. TCRdb processed the reads anew with MiXCR; each CDR3 protein has one entry. Counted here are approximately 100,000 distinct CDR3 sequences, around 20% occurring once; the ten biggest clones make up 4.1%. The data originate from a study of low-dose radiotherapy and immunotherapy resistance in tumors. Across the study: Every two weeks, cyclophosphamide 200 mg/m2 was infused one day before radiation plus immunotherapy.

The CDR3 is 12 amino acids. V was shortened by 7 bases and J by 2 bases, with 8 bases between the two germline ends. Noted time point: after trial treatment. Treatment meaning: LDRT plus nivolumab, ipilimumab, low-dose cyclophosphamide and aspirin (RACIN trial). The clonotype originates from a male donor with prostate cancer. The specimen was PBMCs, collected after low-dose radiotherapy plus immunotherapy. This chain joins TRBV12-3 or TRBV12-4 and TRBJ1-1, with a possible D match to TRBD1 (5 bases). In DNA, the CDR3 is TGTGCCAGCATAGGGGCAAACACTGAAGCTTTCTTT. Encoded protein: CASIGANTEAFF.